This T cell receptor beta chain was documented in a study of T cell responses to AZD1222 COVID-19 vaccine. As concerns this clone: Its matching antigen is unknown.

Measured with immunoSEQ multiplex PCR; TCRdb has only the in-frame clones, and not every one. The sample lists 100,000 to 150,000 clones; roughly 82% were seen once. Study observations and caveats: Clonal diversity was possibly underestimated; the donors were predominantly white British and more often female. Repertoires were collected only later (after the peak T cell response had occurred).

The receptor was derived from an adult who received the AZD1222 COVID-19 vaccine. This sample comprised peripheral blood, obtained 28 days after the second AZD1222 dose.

The CDR3: CATSRDGSGQILAKNIQYF. CDR3 nucleotides: TGTGCCACCAGCAGAGATGGGAGCGGACAGATATTAGCCAAAAACATTCAGTACTTC. This chain connects TRBV15 to TRBJ2-4; tentatively, D is TRBD1 (6 bases). The CDR3 covers 19 residues. Germline CDR1 and CDR2: LNHNV and YYDKDF (reference sequence). Trimming removed 0 bases from V and 0 bases from J, with 18 bases in between.